This T cell receptor (beta chain) was recovered during a study of pediatric ulcerative colitis. TCRdb keeps only in-frame clones here, not all; method: immunoSEQ multiplex PCR. The sample shows tens of thousands of clones, roughly nine tenths of them seen only once. This clone was recorded once. Losses at the gene ends were 5 bases for V and 3 bases for J; bases not matched to a gene: 5. This CDR3 has 14 residues. Germline V gene data show CDR1 as SGHRS and CDR2 as YFSETQ. The V gene is TRBV5-1, the J gene TRBJ2-3; 8 nucleotides match TRBD2. This receptor was obtained from a boy aged 5-17 years with severe ulcerative colitis. The sample was blood. The CDR3 here is CASRKGGGTDTQYF. CDR3 nucleotides: TGCGCCAGCAGAAAGGGCGGGGGGACAGATACGCAGTATTTT.